The 21 T cell receptor beta chains below all came from one sample that was sequenced in a study of blood T cell repertoires in COVID-19. TCRdb's table, derived via immunoSEQ multiplex PCR, lists solely in-frame clones and lacks some. The sample records 170,000 or so clones, more than 70% being singletons. Sequences were obtained from peripheral blood. Receptors originate from a man over 45 with active or convalescent COVID-19.

V usage is TRBV14 and J usage is TRBJ1-3; D might be TRBD1 (5 bases). CDR3 length equals 15 residues. Germline loops: CDR1 SGHDN, CDR2 FVKESK. Trimming stripped 0 bases from V and 4 bases from J, with 10 bases between. This chain's CDR3 is CASSQEAGRGNTIYF. CDR3 nucleotide sequence: TGTGCCAGCAGCCAAGAAGCAGGGCGAGGAAACACCATATATTTT.

This sequence joins TRBV5-1 and TRBJ2-3; TRBD1 matches 7 bases. Germline V CDR1 and CDR2: SGHRS, YFSETQ. The V gene end was trimmed by 5 bases and the J gene end by 0 bases; junction bases not matched to a gene: 6. The CDR3 runs to 15 residues. CDR3 in DNA: TGCGCCAGCAGGCCCGGGACAGCTAGCACAGATACGCAGTATTTT. This codes for CASRPGTASTDTQYF.

The rearrangement uses TRBV5-1 and TRBJ1-6; TRBD1 matches 7 bases. Germline CDR1 is SGHRS and CDR2 is YFSETQ. J gave up 7 bases and V 4 bases, and 5 bases lay outside the gene matches. The CDR3 sequence is 14 residues long. In DNA form, the CDR3 reads TGCGCCAGCAGCCCGGGACAGTTCAATTCACCCCTCCACTTT. Its translation: CASSPGQFNSPLHF.

The rearrangement uses TRBV5-1 and TRBJ2-2; D unresolved. CDR1 and CDR2 from the germline V gene are SGHRS and YFSETQ. V lost 0 bases and J 4 bases, leaving 10 bases between the germline ends. The CDR3 is 15 residues long. The CDR3 DNA sequence: TGCGCCAGCAGCTTGGGTTCGGGTCCCACCGGGGAGCTGTTTTTT. Amino acids: CASSLGSGPTGELFF.

The rearrangement links TRBV6-5 to TRBJ1-1, with 7 positions matching TRBD1. Trimming took 6 bases from V and 4 from J; bases not matched to a gene: 8. The CDR3 has 14 residues. CDR1 and CDR2 from the germline V gene are MNHEY and SVGAGI. CDR3 amino acids: CASRTRGDGTEAFF. As DNA, the CDR3 is TGTGCCAGCAGGACCAGGGGGGACGGCACTGAAGCTTTCTTT.

The J gene is TRBJ1-4, the V gene TRBV7-9, with a tentative D call TRBD1 (5 bases). Germline-derived CDR1 and CDR2 are SEHNR and FQNEAQ (reference sequence). V was trimmed by 5 bases and J by 0 bases, leaving 16 bases between them. This CDR3 is built from 17 residues. Here the CDR3 DNA reads TGTGCCAGCAGCCCCCGACAGCTACAGACAACTAATGAAAAACTGTTTTTT. This translates into CASSPRQLQTTNEKLFF.

The V gene is TRBV5-1, the J gene TRBJ2-1, with D uncertain. The germline gives CDR1 SGHRS, CDR2 YFSETQ. The CDR3 has 12 residues. V was clipped by 3 bases and J by 2 bases, with 3 bases between them. The CDR3 region is CASSYTYNEQFF. DNA of the CDR3: TGCGCCAGCAGCTACACCTACAATGAGCAGTTCTTC.

This clone was recorded only once. The genes are TRBV28 and TRBJ1-2; the D gene is possibly TRBD1 (5 bases). Germline V gives CDR1 MDHEN, CDR2 SYDVKM. V lost 6 bases to trimming and J lost 6 bases, with 14 bases between them. CDR3 size: 13 residues. For the CDR3, the DNA is TGTGCCAGCAGCAACTCGGGGGGGAATGGCTACACCTTC. This translates into CASSNSGGNGYTF.

The rearrangement joins TRBV27 to TRBJ1-2; D gene uncertain. Trimming pared 2 bases from V and 4 bases from J, leaving 14 bases between. Germline CDR1 is MNHEY and CDR2 is SMNVEV (reference sequence). The CDR3 has 15 residues. CDR3 amino acids: CASSLTDGAGYGYTF. As DNA, the CDR3 is TGTGCCAGCAGTTTAACTGATGGAGCGGGCTATGGCTACACCTTC.

The chain is built from TRBV24-1 and TRBJ1-5, with D perhaps TRBD1 (6 bases). Per the germline V gene, CDR1 is KGHDR and CDR2 is SFDVKD. With 4 bases removed from V and 5 bases from J, the gap between germline ends came to 17 bases. This CDR3 is built from 16 residues. CDR3 residues: CATSDPGMAGDQPQHF. Here the CDR3 DNA reads TGTGCCACCAGTGACCCGGGGATGGCAGGGGATCAGCCCCAGCATTTT.

The chain links TRBV4-2 to TRBJ2-3; 7 bases map to TRBD2. This CDR3 has 16 residues. J was trimmed by 1 base and V by 1 base; bases with no gene match: 5. CDR1 is LGHNA and CDR2 is YNFKEQ in the germline V gene. The CDR3 loop reads CASSQVEAGRTDTQYF. The DNA for the CDR3 is TGTGCCAGCAGCCAAGTGGAAGCGGGACGCACAGATACGCAGTATTTT.

The V and J genes are TRBV5-1 and TRBJ2-5, with a possible D match to TRBD2 (5 bases). From germline, CDR1 is SGHRS and CDR2 YFSETQ. Trimming removed 6 bases at V and 5 bases at J, with 11 bases between. CDR3 length: 12 residues. In DNA form, the CDR3 reads TGCGCCAGCACCCGAGGCGGGGAGACCCAGTACTTC. It specifies CASTRGGETQYF.

This chain links TRBV7-3 with TRBJ2-5; 7 nucleotides match TRBD2. Germline loops: CDR1 SGHTA, CDR2 FQGTGA. CDR3 length: 15 residues. V dropped 5 bases and J dropped 2; count of bases not matched to a gene: 8. The CDR3 region has the DNA TGTGCCAGCAGCCCGATAGCGGGCCCACAAGAGACCCAGTACTTC. Its translation is CASSPIAGPQETQYF.

The table lists this clone with a count of one. The genes are TRBV25-1 and TRBJ2-3; 12 nucleotides agree with TRBD1. CDR1 and CDR2 from the germline V gene are MGHDK and SYGVNS. Trimming cost V 1 base and J 7 bases; bases outside gene matches: 3. This CDR3 comprises 15 residues. CDR3 region: CASSEWGQGANTQYF. The CDR3 DNA follows: TGTGCCAGCAGTGAATGGGGACAGGGGGCAAATACGCAGTATTTT.

This clone was seen a single time. The J gene is TRBJ2-3, the V gene TRBV9; TRBD2 agrees at 7 bases. The germline V gene has CDR1 SGDLS and CDR2 YYNGEE. The CDR3 sequence is 16 residues long. Trimming took 0 bases from V and 0 from J; bases not matched to a gene: 4. CDR3 loop: CASSVVGEGSTDTQYF. DNA for the CDR3: TGTGCCAGCAGCGTAGTGGGGGAGGGAAGCACAGATACGCAGTATTTT.

To note about this clone: The same CDR3 can be traced to other DNA sequences in this sample. The chain links TRBV24-1 to TRBJ2-2; 7 bases map to TRBD2. Germline CDR1 and CDR2: KGHDR and SFDVKD. The junction had 2 bases not matched to a gene; V was cut back by 3 bases and J by 5 bases. This CDR3 is 14 amino acids long. CDR3 sequence reads: CATSDLSGTGELFF. The CDR3, as DNA: TGTGCCACCAGTGATCTTAGCGGGACCGGGGAGCTGTTTTTT.

The chain employs TRBV4-3 and TRBJ2-5; 7 bases fit TRBD2. V lost 1 base and J lost 7; bases outside the gene matches: 0. This CDR3 comprises 12 residues. Germline values: CDR1 LGHNA, CDR2 YSLEER. CDR3 bases: TGCGCCAGCAGCCAAGGGGAGGGGACCCAGTACTTC. As protein: CASSQGEGTQYF.

This clone showed up just once. The chain has TRBV7-2 and TRBJ2-7; no reliable D call. This CDR3 contains 14 residues. Trimming took off 1 base at V and 2 bases at J, with 9 bases between the two ends. Germline V gene data show CDR1 as SGHTA and CDR2 as FQGNSA. CDR3 coding DNA: TGTGCCAGCAGCTTAGGTTTCGGTACCTACGAGCAGTACTTC. Its protein product is CASSLGFGTYEQYF.

The chain combines TRBV3-1 (or the pseudogene TRBV3-2) with TRBJ2-5, with a weak D call TRBD1 (5 bases). CDR3 length equals 14 residues. V was pared by 4 bases and J by 2 bases, with 11 bases between. Germline-derived CDR1 and CDR2 are LGHDT and YNNKEL (reference sequence). CDR3 residues: CASSPRTSQETQYF. Written as DNA, the CDR3 is TGTGCCAGCAGCCCACGGACATCTCAAGAGACCCAGTACTTC.

This chain joins TRBV15 and TRBJ1-5; D unresolved. Germline loops: CDR1 LNHNV, CDR2 YYDKDF (reference sequence). The germline V and J ends were trimmed by 0 bases and 6 bases, with 15 bases remaining between them. The CDR3 has 16 residues. The CDR3 coding sequence is TGTGCCACCAGCAGAGATCACGGTTGGGCCGGTCAGCCCCAGCATTTT. Translated, it gives CATSRDHGWAGQPQHF.

V is TRBV6-6 and J is TRBJ1-1; 7 bases line up with TRBD1. The CDR3 is 14 residues long. Looked up from germline, CDR1 is MNHNY and CDR2 is SVGAGI (reference sequence). V dropped 2 bases and J dropped 1; count of bases not matched to a gene: 1. CDR3 DNA: TGTGCCAGCAGTTACGACAGGGCGAACACTGAAGCTTTCTTT. Translating gives CASSYDRANTEAFF.